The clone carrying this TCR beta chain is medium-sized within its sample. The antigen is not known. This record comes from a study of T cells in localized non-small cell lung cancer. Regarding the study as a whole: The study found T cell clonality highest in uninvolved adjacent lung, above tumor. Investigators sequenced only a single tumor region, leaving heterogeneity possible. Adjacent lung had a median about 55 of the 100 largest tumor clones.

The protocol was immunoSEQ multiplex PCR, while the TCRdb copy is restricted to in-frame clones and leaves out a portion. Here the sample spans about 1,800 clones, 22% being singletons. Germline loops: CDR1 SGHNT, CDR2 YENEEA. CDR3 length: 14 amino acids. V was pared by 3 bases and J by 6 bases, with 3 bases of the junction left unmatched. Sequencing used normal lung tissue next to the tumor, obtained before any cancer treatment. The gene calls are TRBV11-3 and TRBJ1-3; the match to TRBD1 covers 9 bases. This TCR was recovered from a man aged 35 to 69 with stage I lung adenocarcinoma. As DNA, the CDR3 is TGTGCCAGCAGCTTCACAGGGGGCCAAAACACCATATATTTT. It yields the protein CASSFTGGQNTIYF.